What follows are 17 T cell receptor beta chains derived from one specimen sequenced in a study of memory CD8 T cells in hepatitis C reinfection. Time point: late/post reinfection, 12 to 24 weeks after detection. TCR sequencing was done directly ex vivo on sorted cells, without expansion in vitro. Only in-frame clones appear in the TCRdb table, and some are missing; sequencing was by immunoSEQ multiplex PCR. This table holds about 50,000 clones, about 88% found once. Sample: naive CD8+ T cells sorted from blood. These receptors were taken from a man younger than 35 with hepatitis C virus infection.

V is TRBV11-3 and J is TRBJ2-3; no clear D. The CDR3 loop spans 17 amino acids. The germline V and J ends were trimmed by 1 base and 1 base, with 15 bases remaining between them. Germline CDR1 is SGHNT and CDR2 is YENEEA. The CDR3, as DNA: TGTGCCAGCAGCTTAGGAAAGGCGGTTAGGCGCACAGATACGCAGTATTTT. It codes for CASSLGKAVRRTDTQYF. The variable domain in full, with the rest retrieved from reference TRBV11-3 and TRBJ2-3, is EAGVVQSPRYKIIEKKQPVAFWCNPISGHNTLYWYLQNLGQGPELLIRYENEEAVDDSQLPKDRFSAERLKGVDSTLKIQPAELGDSAVYLCASSLGKAVRRTDTQYFGPGTRLTVL.

The chain uses TRBV28 and TRBJ2-2; D possibly corresponds to TRBD2 (7 bases). Deletions cut 6 bases from V and 7 bases from J, with 15 bases between. The CDR3 is made up of 14 amino acids. The germline V gene encodes CDR1 MDHEN and CDR2 SYDVKM. The CDR3 protein is CASRLGGGDGELFF. The CDR3 DNA reads TGTGCCAGCAGACTGGGGGGGGGCGACGGGGAGCTGTTTTTT. Variable domain in full (rest from reference TRBV28 and TRBJ2-2): DVKVTQSSRYLVKRTGEKVFLECVQDMDHENMFWYRQDPGLGLRLIYFSYDVKMKEKGDIPEGYSVSREKKERFSLILESASTNQTSMYLCASRLGGGDGELFFGEGSRLTVL.

The chain links TRBV5-1 to TRBJ2-1; 9 nucleotides agree with TRBD2. CDR1 SGHRS and CDR2 YFSETQ come from the germline V gene. The V gene end was trimmed by 4 bases and the J gene end by 9 bases; junction bases not matched to a gene: 11. This CDR3 spans 15 amino acids. The CDR3 DNA sequence: TGCGCCAGCAGCCCCGGTCGCGGGGGGGCGATTGAGCAGTTCTTC. Translating gives CASSPGRGGAIEQFF.

The chain links TRBV11-2 to TRBJ2-5, with 7 bases that match TRBD1. The junction had 4 bases not matched to a gene; V was cut back by 1 base and J by 5 bases. Germline V gene sequence: CDR1 SGHAT, CDR2 FQNNGV. CDR3 length: 14 residues. DNA for the CDR3: TGTGCCAGCAGCTTAGTAGGGGGCGGGGAGACCCAGTACTTC. This codes for CASSLVGGGETQYF. Combining the CDR3 with reference TRBV11-2 and TRBJ2-5 gives the whole variable domain EAGVAQSPRYKIIEKRQSVAFWCNPISGHATLYWYQQILGQGPKLLIQFQNNGVVDDSQLPKDRFSAERLKGVDSTLKIQPAKLEDSAVYLCASSLVGGGETQYFGPGTRLLVL.

This clone was counted a single time. The rearrangement links TRBV5-6 to TRBJ2-3; TRBD2 matches at 10 bases. The V segment lost 0 bases and the J segment 3 bases; nucleotides outside the gene matches: 7. The CDR3 totals 17 residues. The germline gives CDR1 SGHDT, CDR2 YYEEEE. CDR3 DNA: TGTGCCAGCAGCTTGGCCCCTAGCGGGAGATTGACAGATACGCAGTATTTT. It translates to CASSLAPSGRLTDTQYF.

This rearrangement joins TRBV7-9 to TRBJ2-5; 7 nucleotides align to TRBD1. CDR1 is SEHNR, CDR2 FQNEAQ, per germline (reference sequence). The CDR3 length is 15 residues. Trimming removed 5 bases from V and 0 bases from J; junction bases left unmatched: 6. DNA for the CDR3: TGTGCCAGCAGCCCCCCCAGGGGGTACCAAGAGACCCAGTACTTC. It encodes CASSPPRGYQETQYF.

With regard to this clone: One end of the junction varies from germline; a read error may be responsible. CDR3 protein: CASSPTSGEVAF. In nucleotides, the CDR3 is TGTGCCAGCAGCCCGACTAGCGGGGAGGTTGCCTTC. The chain uses TRBV7-6 and TRBJ2-7; 11 bases are a match to TRBD2. CDR1 SGHVS and CDR2 FNYEAQ come from the germline V gene. This CDR3 spans 12 amino acids.

The V call is TRBV10-3, the J call TRBJ1-1; the D is unclear. CDR1 and CDR2 from the germline V gene are ENHRY and SYGVKD. The CDR3 totals 12 residues. Trimming shortened V by 2 bases and J by 8 bases, and 9 bases separated the two germline ends. The CDR3: CAISEGRGEAFF. In DNA form, the CDR3 reads TGTGCCATCAGTGAGGGTAGAGGAGAAGCTTTCTTT.

This chain links TRBV11-2 with TRBJ2-7, with 7 bases identical to TRBD2. Germline CDR1 SGHAT, CDR2 FQNNGV. V lost 0 bases, J lost 3 bases, and 5 bases stayed unmatched. The CDR3 spans 15 residues. CDR3 sequence reads: CASSLEGGRVYEQYF. DNA of the CDR3: TGTGCCAGCAGCTTAGAAGGCGGGAGAGTCTACGAGCAGTACTTC.

The chain links TRBV19 to TRBJ1-6; D ambiguous. Germline V lookup: CDR1 LNHDA, CDR2 SQIVND (reference sequence). The CDR3 sequence is 14 residues long. The germline V and J ends were trimmed by 1 base and 17 bases, with 18 bases remaining between them. The CDR3 reads CASSIVFDGVSFHF. The DNA for the CDR3 is TGTGCCAGTAGTATAGTTTTCGACGGCGTTAGCTTCCACTTT.

This clone occurred a few times. The chain recombines TRBV6-1 with TRBJ2-2; TRBD1 matches at 11 bases. There are 15 residues in the CDR3. CDR1 and CDR2 (germline): MNHNS, SASEGT. The V gene end was trimmed by 3 bases and the J gene end by 4 bases; junction bases not matched to a gene: 1. CDR3 loop: CASSEGTGGTGELFF. The CDR3 nucleotides read TGTGCCAGCAGTGAGGGGACAGGGGGCACCGGGGAGCTGTTTTTT.

This clone was observed a single time. The chain joins TRBV19 to TRBJ1-2; weak D call: TRBD1 (6 bases). CDR1 and CDR2 (germline): LNHDA, SQIVND (reference sequence). The germline V and J ends were trimmed by 4 bases and 5 bases, with 11 bases remaining between them. CDR3 length: 13 residues. Here the CDR3 reads CASSTGTSYGYTF. CDR3 nucleotide sequence: TGTGCCAGTAGTACCGGGACAAGTTATGGCTACACCTTC.

The chain is built from TRBV7-9 and TRBJ2-5; 9 bases agree with TRBD1. Germline V gene lookup returns CDR1 SEHNR and CDR2 FQNEAQ (reference sequence). V shed 2 bases and J 3 bases; nucleotides not matched to a gene: 10. The CDR3 sequence is 17 residues long. Written as DNA, the CDR3 is TGTGCCAGCAGCTTAAATCCCGGGACAGGGATAAAAGAGACCCAGTACTTC. It codes for CASSLNPGTGIKETQYF. Looking up the rest from reference TRBV7-9 and TRBJ2-5 gives the full variable domain: DTGVSQNPRHKITKRGQNVTFRCDPISEHNRLYWYRQTLGQGPEFLTYFQNEAQLEKSRLLSDRFSAERPKGSFSTLEIQRTEQGDSAMYLCASSLNPGTGIKETQYFGPGTRLLVL.

The rearrangement joins TRBV13 to TRBJ2-3, with D tentatively TRBD2 (5 bases). The CDR3 runs to 16 residues. CDR1 PRHDT and CDR2 FYEKMQ come from the germline V gene (reference sequence). The V and J ends lost 1 base and 0 bases respectively, with 11 bases between them. The CDR3 region is CASSLARVSSTDTQYF. CDR3 DNA sequence: TGTGCCAGCAGCTTAGCGCGGGTCTCTAGCACAGATACGCAGTATTTT. Full variable domain (remainder filled in from reference TRBV13 and TRBJ2-3): AAGVIQSPRHLIKEKRETATLKCYPIPRHDTVYWYQQGPGQDPQFLISFYEKMQSDKGSIPDRFSAQQFSDYHSELNMSSLELGDSALYFCASSLARVSSTDTQYFGPGTRLTVL.

The chain is built from TRBV11-1 and TRBJ2-7; 7 bases align to TRBD1. The germline V gene encodes CDR1 SGHAT and CDR2 FQDESV (reference sequence). V trimming: 1 base; J trimming: 2 bases; junction bases outside the gene matches: 2. This CDR3 is 14 amino acids long. The CDR3, as DNA: TGTGCCAGCAGCTTAGAACAGGGGACCTACGAGCAGTACTTC. Its translation: CASSLEQGTYEQYF.

The genes are TRBV7-9 and TRBJ2-3, with TRBD1 matching 9 bases. The CDR3 totals 15 residues. The J segment lost 3 bases and the V segment lost 3 bases, leaving 4 bases of the junction unmatched. Looked up from germline, CDR1 is SEHNR and CDR2 is FQNEAQ (reference sequence). The CDR3 reads CASSFPGTGTDTQYF. The CDR3 region has the DNA TGTGCCAGCAGCTTCCCCGGGACAGGGACAGATACGCAGTATTTT.

The chain uses TRBV5-4 and TRBJ1-2; 7 bases align to TRBD1. The V segment lost 4 bases and the J segment 8 bases; nucleotides outside the gene matches: 11. Germline lookup yields CDR1 SGHNT and CDR2 YYREEE (reference sequence). CDR3 length: 14 residues. CDR3 in DNA: TGTGCCAGCAGCCCCGACAGGGTGCCCAGGGGCTACACCTTC. As protein: CASSPDRVPRGYTF.